The source of this TCR beta chain is a study of T cells in women clearing cervical HPV infection. Across the study: For cases, blood was sampled a median about 140 days after lesion detection, interquartile range roughly 90 to 210 days.

Germline-derived CDR1 and CDR2 are SNHLY and FYNNEI. The length of the CDR3 is 12 residues. HPV was found by MY09/MY11 PCR and dot-blot genotyping. Notes on this clone: Its specificity is not known. Coverage ceases 3 residues before the CDR3 finishes, and the germline J gene fills in the end.

Data came from immunoSEQ multiplex PCR; TCRdb stores just in-frame clones and leaves some out. There are 30,000 or so clones in the sample, with about 3.7% held by the top ten. Overall study results and limits: CIN3+ cases had significantly higher TCR repertoire richness than controls, but evenness did not differ.

Sequencing used blood buffy coat. This TCR came from a woman aged 18 to 69 with a cervical HPV16 infection that either progressed to CIN3+ or cleared (not recorded which). The gene calls are TRBV2 and TRBJ1-2; TRBD1 matches at 8 bases. The part of the CDR3 DNA that was read is TGTGCCAGTTCCCAGGGGGCGGGCGGC. Translating it yields CASSQGAGG. In full, the CDR3 is CASSQGAGGYTF.